The T cell receptor (beta chain) under discussion was sequenced for a study of blood T cell repertoires in COVID-19. The wider study: Researchers got acute and convalescent COVID-19 samples from the United States, Italy and Spain.

This clone came up many times. In the original workflow: How many nucleated cells were present was estimated from reference gene primer amplification. Produced via immunoSEQ multiplex PCR; TCRdb's table is partial and in-frame only. V, J and clone size reflect that table, while D and trimming were determined from the DNA. The profile shows hundreds of thousands of clones, roughly nine tenths of them singletons. The CDR3 totals 17 residues. V lost 2 bases, J lost 2 bases, and 12 bases stayed unmatched. Germline V gene sequence: CDR1 SGHRS, CDR2 YFSETQ. Assignment of participants to cohorts was predicated upon participant-reported clinical history.

Sequenced material: PBMCs or T cells enriched from blood (not recorded which). The chain uses TRBV5-1 and TRBJ2-7; 8 bases match TRBD1. The TCR was taken from a woman aged 55-75 years who had recovered from COVID-19. CDR3: CASSLSGTGPRTYEQYF. The CDR3 DNA sequence: TGCGCCAGCAGCTTATCCGGGACAGGTCCGCGGACCTACGAGCAGTACTTC. Supplemented by reference TRBV5-1 and TRBJ2-7, the full variable domain reads KAGVTQTPRYLIKTRGQQVTLSCSPISGHRSVSWYQQTPGQGLQFLFEYFSETQRNKGNFPGRFSGRQFSNSRSEMNVSTLELGDSALYLCASSLSGTGPRTYEQYFGPGTRLTVT.